This T cell receptor (beta chain) emerged from a study of cytomegalovirus exposure and HLA in healthy donors (dated 2017 in TCRdb). The study in broad terms: An earlier analysis of some 550 of the donors reported roughly 270 Gb of sequence data and about 100 million unique TCR beta sequences from roughly 200 million T cells. A later genetic analysis took genome-wide SNP genotypes for about 55% of the roughly 670 donors and used that subset as a discovery cohort. All discovery cohort repertoires had been generated on a single sequencing platform. Donor age, sex, ethnicity and CMV serostatus were compiled alongside the repertoire data. Among the approximately 430 genotyped donors, around 81% belonged to the genetic ancestry cluster associated with self-reported Caucasian donors. Typing coverage differed by locus: A, B, C, DRB1 and DQB1 were typed in roughly 620-630 donors, DQA1 in 500 to 550, DPA1 in approximately 600, and DPB1 in 472. Roughly 5 DR-DQ haplotypes were handled as single units for association and clustering, since linkage in the cohort was strong. Besides the first cohort of more than 650 subjects, a separate validation cohort made up of 90 to 150 different subjects was used. The study combined high-throughput TCR immunosequencing, statistical association of individual TCRs with disease status, and machine learning to predict cytomegalovirus infection status. An early release covering 500 to 750 HLA-typed donors comprised approximately 290 gigabases of sequencing data and approximately 85 million unique TCR sequences. HLA typing covered class I and class II loci at four-digit resolution. A later analysis re-analyzed previously published TCR beta repertoires from about 600 donors and added high-resolution HLA genotyping to study TCR occurrence patterns. Rather than drawing on any new phenotypic data, the later analysis identified candidate immune exposures from TCR beta sequences and the way those sequences occurred across donors. The T cell repertoires of some 670 subjects were profiled by immunosequencing and related to cytomegalovirus serostatus. An earlier analysis of 500 to 750 of the donors applied high-throughput TCR beta sequencing to assess whether each TCR beta V gene segment acted as functional or pseudogenic. Among 350 to 400 genotyped donors of the cohort, an average of approximately 240,000 unique TCR beta nucleotide sequences were sequenced per donor, roughly a sixth of them non-productive. The study aimed to test whether signatures of past pathogen exposure could be identified by cataloging public T cell receptors.

The library was prepared using the immunoSEQ multiplex PCR assay. For the multiplex PCR, a mixture combining 60 forward primers for TCR Vbeta segments and 13 reverse primers for TCR Jbeta segments was used. The CDR3 region of rearranged TCR beta genes was amplified from genomic DNA with a multiplex PCR assay. Amplified TCR beta libraries were sequenced as 87-base-pair reads on the Illumina HiSeq System. Per the source publication's procedure: In a later analysis, approximately 74 million unique TCR beta chains were counted across the 500 to 850 repertoires, and about 10 million of these chains were shared by at least two donors. Raw reads were error-corrected and collapsed into unique sequences with a nearest-neighbor algorithm that merged closely related sequences to remove PCR and sequencing errors. CDR3 sequences were aligned to IMGT reference sequences to assign V, D and J gene segments. For a sequence to be retained, a match of at least six nucleotides was required to both a V gene segment and a J gene segment. A rearrangement counted as productive if the CDR3 had no stop codons and remained in frame with V and J, and every other rearrangement counted as non-productive. Following IMGT convention, CDR3 was defined as the stretch from the second conserved V-encoded cysteine to the conserved J-encoded phenylalanine. The earlier analysis of 587 of the donors excluded sequences that lacked an unambiguous match to a single V gene segment. In an earlier analysis of a few hundred of the donors, V segments were called functional above 56.7% productive rearrangements and were called segregating when the between-donor standard deviation exceeded 5%. To diagnose cytomegalovirus status from the catalog of TCR beta chain sequences, a statistical classification framework was built. In a later analysis, V and J genes were assigned by comparing TCR nucleotide sequences against IMGT/GENE-DB human TR gene sequences. Using the TCRdist pipeline, a later analysis assigned CDR3 sequences along with most-parsimonious VDJ recombination scenarios. In a later analysis, each TCR beta chain was defined by its CDR3 amino acid sequence together with its V-gene family, and reads without a unique V-gene family were excluded. In a later analysis, fewer than 600 highly shared, low-generation-probability nucleotide sequences were removed to address suspected cross-contamination and a sequencing artifact. In a later analysis, a clonal expansion index for each public chain was calculated from normalized within-repertoire ranks of inferred template counts. A later analysis computed generation probabilities with a VDJ recombination model fitted to out-of-frame rearrangements, and checked the results against IGoR. A later analysis scored TCR-TCR, TCR-HLA and TCR-CMV co-occurrence with hypergeometric tests, applying a repertoire-size bias correction to TCR pairs. To estimate false discovery rates, a later analysis permuted the HLA or CMV assignments 20 times. In a later analysis, co-occurring TCRs were grouped using DBSCAN, with TCRdist sequence similarity added in when clustering inside HLA-allele-positive subsets. Repertoires with fewer than 30,000 or more than 120,000 public chains, plus five repertoires with anomalous nucleotide sharing, were excluded from co-occurrence clustering. What TCRdb holds here is the immuneACCESS table cut down to in-frame rearrangements. Part of the clones is not present; checked against another copy, under half of the missing clones reflect an unresolved V gene, and the others are unexplained. V, J and clone size derive from that table, while D and trimming were established from the DNA sequence. Counted in this sample were under 150,000 clones; 65% to 90% of them appeared once. Roughly 3.9% of the sample goes to the ten largest clones.

On this clone itself: This clone's antigen is unknown. No base quality information exists; no much larger clone differs at one position.

What the work shows at the level of the full study, not this receptor alone: The sequencing pipeline was judged likely to have produced a cluster of highly shared sequence variants as a technical artifact. In a later analysis, HLA-associated TCR beta chains showed more clonal expansion and lower generation probabilities than non-associated chains that were equally common. A few of the identified cytomegalovirus-associated TCR beta chains were confirmed in vitro to be specific for cytomegalovirus antigens. CMV serostatus was the only immune exposure information available for the cohort. Because counts were too low, about 17 rarely observed V segments, including chromosome 9 orphons, were excluded from the earlier analysis of 587 of the donors. In an earlier analysis of roughly 560 of the donors, most TCR beta V segments were observed in productive rearrangements about 87% or about 30% of the time, broadly matching IMGT annotations. A further reported finding was that TCR beta sequences accurately predicted the HLA-A and HLA-B alleles for most subjects in the first cohort. Roughly uniform sequencing depth across donors was assumed in presence/absence analyses, although this assumption may not hold. In a later analysis, most CMV-associated TCR beta chains were found to appear HLA-restricted, with HLA associations seemingly driven largely by CMV exposure. According to a later analysis, TCR association rates differed among HLA loci, with DRB1 alleles showing the most associated TCRs and HLA-C alleles showing the fewest. The authors suggested that the approach could potentially be extended to other disease states and immunological phenotypes. Correlated functional status among segregating V segments might be attributable to linkage disequilibrium, but an unknown experimental factor could not be ruled out. Across donors, most TCR sequences were observed very rarely, whereas some public TCRs were present in many individuals. According to a later genetic analysis, donors in an Asian-associated ancestry cluster had fewer N-insertions in productive TCRs than the approximately 670-donor mean. The cohort was sequenced for TCR beta chains only, and without alpha or paired-chain data the features that could be detected were limited. The study listed 150 to 200 TCR beta chains as associated with cytomegalovirus. Because HLA typing was missing for some donors at each locus, association tests included only the typed subset. When HLA alleles, especially DR and DQ, strongly co-occurred, attributing TCR associations to individual alleles was difficult. Cytomegalovirus status was reported to be diagnosed by the classifier with high specificity and sensitivity in both the original and validation cohorts. According to a later analysis, parvovirus B19, influenza, CMV and Epstein-Barr virus appeared linked to several top co-occurrence clusters. In a later analysis, about 16,000 TCR beta sequences were associated with specific HLA alleles at a false discovery rate of 0.05. In a later genetic analysis, a missense DCLRE1C variant was associated with V-gene and J-gene trimming of TCR beta chains, and the association was replicated in an independent cohort.

The cohort comprised fewer than 750 healthy bone marrow donors. At the time of sampling, every cohort member was nominally healthy, though immune exposures that went unrecorded were likely present. The donor was CMV seronegative and belonged to the group of around 400 seronegative cohort members. A peripheral blood sample was provided by each donor, and peripheral blood mononuclear cells were used for TCR beta sequencing. Genomic DNA was extracted from the blood cell samples with the Qiagen DNeasy Blood Extraction Kit. Material: PBMCs. This sequence was found in a woman under 40 in good health and CMV-seronegative.

The CDR3 has the sequence CASITGDRGFREKLFF. DNA sequence: TGTGCCAGCATCACGGGGGACAGGGGGTTTCGAGAAAAACTGTTTTTT. The chain joins TRBV6-6 to TRBJ1-4, with TRBD1 matching 11 junction bases. The CDR3 numbers 16 residues from cysteine through phenylalanine. Just CDR3 DNA is preserved here, 48 bases in frame from base 1. For CDR1 and CDR2, the germline V gene (reference sequence) lists MNHNY and SVGAGI. V is cut back by 7 bases and J by 8 bases, with 12 bases in the junction unmatched.